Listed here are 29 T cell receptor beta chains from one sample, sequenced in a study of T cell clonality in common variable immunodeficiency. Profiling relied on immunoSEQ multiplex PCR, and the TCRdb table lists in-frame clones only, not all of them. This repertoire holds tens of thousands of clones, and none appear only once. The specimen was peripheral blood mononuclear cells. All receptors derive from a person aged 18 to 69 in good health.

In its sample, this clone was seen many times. The CDR3 protein is CSARPIDRGNTGELFF. CDR3 bases read: TGCAGTGCTAGACCAATCGACAGGGGAAACACCGGGGAG. The chain combines TRBV20-1 with TRBJ2-2; TRBD1 matches at 8 bases. The read finishes 3 residues shy of the CDR3 end, and the germline J gene is used to complete it. CDR1 and CDR2 (germline): DFQATT, SNEGSKA (reference sequence). This CDR3 has 16 amino acids. V lost 2 bases, J lost 2 bases, and 7 bases stayed unmatched.

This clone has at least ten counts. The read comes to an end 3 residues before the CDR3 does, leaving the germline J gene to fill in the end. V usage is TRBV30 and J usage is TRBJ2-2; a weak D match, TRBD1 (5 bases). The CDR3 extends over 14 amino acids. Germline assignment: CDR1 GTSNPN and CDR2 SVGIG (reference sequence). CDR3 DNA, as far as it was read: TGTGCCTGGACCAGGGCTCCCTATAATTCACCG. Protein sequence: CAWTRAPYNSP. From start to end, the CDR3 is CAWTRAPYNSPLFF.

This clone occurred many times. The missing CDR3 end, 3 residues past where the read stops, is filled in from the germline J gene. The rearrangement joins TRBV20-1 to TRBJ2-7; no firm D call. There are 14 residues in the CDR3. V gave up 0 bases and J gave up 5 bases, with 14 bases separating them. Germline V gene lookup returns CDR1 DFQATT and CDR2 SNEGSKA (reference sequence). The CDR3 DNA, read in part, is TGCAGTGCTAGAGATGGGCAGCACGGCGACGAG. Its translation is CSARDGQHGDE. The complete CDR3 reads CSARDGQHGDEQYF.

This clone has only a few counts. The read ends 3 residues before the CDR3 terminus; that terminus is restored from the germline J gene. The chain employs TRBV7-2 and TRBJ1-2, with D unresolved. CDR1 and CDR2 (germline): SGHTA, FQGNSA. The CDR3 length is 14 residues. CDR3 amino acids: CASSLVLISYDYTF. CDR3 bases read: TGTGCCAGCAGCTTAGTCCTAATTTCCTACGAC.

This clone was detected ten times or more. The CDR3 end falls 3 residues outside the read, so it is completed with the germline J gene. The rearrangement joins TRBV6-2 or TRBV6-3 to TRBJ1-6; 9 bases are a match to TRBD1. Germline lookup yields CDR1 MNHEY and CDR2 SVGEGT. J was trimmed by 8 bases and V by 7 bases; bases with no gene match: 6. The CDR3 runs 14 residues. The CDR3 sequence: CASTIQGAYSPLHF. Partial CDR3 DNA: TGTGCCAGCACTATACAGGGGGCGTATTCACCC.

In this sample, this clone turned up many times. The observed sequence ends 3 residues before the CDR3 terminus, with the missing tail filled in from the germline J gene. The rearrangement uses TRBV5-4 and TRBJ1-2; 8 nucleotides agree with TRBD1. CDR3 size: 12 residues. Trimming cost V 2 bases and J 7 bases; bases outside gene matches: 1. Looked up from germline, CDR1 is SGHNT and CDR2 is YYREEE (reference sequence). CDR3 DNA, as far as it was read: TGTGCCAGCAGCTTTGACAGGGGTGGC. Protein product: CASSFDRGG. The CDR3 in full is CASSFDRGGYTF.

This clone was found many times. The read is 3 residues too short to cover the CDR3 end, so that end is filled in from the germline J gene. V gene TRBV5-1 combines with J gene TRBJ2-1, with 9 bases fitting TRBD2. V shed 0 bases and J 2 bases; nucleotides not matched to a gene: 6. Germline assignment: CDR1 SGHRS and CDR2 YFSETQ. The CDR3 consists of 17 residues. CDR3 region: CASSLAPLAGTYNEQFF. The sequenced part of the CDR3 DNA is TGCGCCAGCAGCTTGGCCCCGCTAGCGGGGACCTACAATGAG.

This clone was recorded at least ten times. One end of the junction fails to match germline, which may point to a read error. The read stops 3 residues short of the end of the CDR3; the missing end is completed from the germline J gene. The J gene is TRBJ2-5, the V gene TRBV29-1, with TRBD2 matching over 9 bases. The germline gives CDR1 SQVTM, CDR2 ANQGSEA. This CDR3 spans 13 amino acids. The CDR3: CSVEAGGVETQYF. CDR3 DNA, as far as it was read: TGCAGCGTAGAAGCGGGGGGAGTTGAGACC.

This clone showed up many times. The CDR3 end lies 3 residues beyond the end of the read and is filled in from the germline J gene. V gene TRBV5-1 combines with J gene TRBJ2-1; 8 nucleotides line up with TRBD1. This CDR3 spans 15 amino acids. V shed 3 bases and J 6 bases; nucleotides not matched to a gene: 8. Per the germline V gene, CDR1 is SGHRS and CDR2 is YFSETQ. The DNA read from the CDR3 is TGCGCCAGCAGCTCGCAGGGGGCACAGGTCAATGAG. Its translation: CASSSQGAQVNE. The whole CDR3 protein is CASSSQGAQVNEQFF.

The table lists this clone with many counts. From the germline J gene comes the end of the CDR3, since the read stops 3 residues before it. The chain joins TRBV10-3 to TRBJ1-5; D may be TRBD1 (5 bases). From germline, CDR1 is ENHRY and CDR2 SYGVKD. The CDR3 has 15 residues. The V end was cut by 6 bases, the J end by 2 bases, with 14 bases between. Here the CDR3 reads CAIRGDSGGNQPQHF. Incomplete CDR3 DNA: TGTGCCATCAGGGGGGACTCTGGGGGCAATCAGCCC.

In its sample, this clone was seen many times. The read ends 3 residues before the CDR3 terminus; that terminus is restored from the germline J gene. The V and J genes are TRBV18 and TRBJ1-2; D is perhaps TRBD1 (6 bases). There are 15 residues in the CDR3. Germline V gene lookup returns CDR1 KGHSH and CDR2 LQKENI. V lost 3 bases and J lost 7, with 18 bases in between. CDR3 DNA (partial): TGTGCCAGCTCACCCGGGGATGGGGGGGCCTCTGGC. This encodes CASSPGDGGASG. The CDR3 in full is CASSPGDGGASGYTF.

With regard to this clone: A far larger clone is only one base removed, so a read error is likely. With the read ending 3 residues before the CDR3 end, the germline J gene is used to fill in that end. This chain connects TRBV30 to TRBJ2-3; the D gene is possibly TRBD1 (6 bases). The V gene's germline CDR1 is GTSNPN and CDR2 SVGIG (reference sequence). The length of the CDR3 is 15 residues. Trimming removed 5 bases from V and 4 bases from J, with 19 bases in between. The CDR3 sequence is CAWGLLGGSADTQYF. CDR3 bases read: TGTGCCTGGGGGTTGCTAGGGGGAAGCGCAGATACG.

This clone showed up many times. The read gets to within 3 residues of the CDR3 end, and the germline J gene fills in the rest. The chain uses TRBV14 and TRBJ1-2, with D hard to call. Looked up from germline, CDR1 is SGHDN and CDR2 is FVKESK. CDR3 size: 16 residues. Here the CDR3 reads CASSQSGSGVVLGYTF. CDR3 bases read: TGTGCCAGCAGCCAAAGTGGTTCCGGGGTAGTGTTGGGC.

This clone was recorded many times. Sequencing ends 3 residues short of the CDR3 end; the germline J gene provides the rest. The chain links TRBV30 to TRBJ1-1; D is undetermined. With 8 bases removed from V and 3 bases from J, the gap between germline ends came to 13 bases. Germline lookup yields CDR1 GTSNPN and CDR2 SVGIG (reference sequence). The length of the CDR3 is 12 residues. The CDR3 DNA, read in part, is TGTGCCGCTAAGCCTAGGCACACTGAA. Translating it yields CAAKPRHTE. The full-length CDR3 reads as CAAKPRHTEAFF. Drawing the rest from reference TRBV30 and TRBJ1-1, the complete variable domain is SQTIHQWPATLVQPVGSPLSLECTVEGTSNPNLYWYRQAAGRGLQLLFYSVGIGQISSEVPQNLSASRPQDRQFILSSKKLLLSDSGFYLCAAKPRHTEAFFGQGTRLTVV.

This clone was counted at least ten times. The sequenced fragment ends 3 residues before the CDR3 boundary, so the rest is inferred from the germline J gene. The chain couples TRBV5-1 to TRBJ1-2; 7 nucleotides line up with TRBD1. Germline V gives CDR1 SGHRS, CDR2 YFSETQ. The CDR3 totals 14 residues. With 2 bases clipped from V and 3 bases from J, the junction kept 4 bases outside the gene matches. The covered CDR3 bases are TGCGCCAGCAGCTTCCTAGACAGGGACTATGGC. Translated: CASSFLDRDYG. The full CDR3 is CASSFLDRDYGYTF. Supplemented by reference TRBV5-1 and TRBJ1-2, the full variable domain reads KAGVTQTPRYLIKTRGQQVTLSCSPISGHRSVSWYQQTPGQGLQFLFEYFSETQRNKGNFPGRFSGRQFSNSRSEMNVSTLELGDSALYLCASSFLDRDYGYTFGSGTRLTVV.

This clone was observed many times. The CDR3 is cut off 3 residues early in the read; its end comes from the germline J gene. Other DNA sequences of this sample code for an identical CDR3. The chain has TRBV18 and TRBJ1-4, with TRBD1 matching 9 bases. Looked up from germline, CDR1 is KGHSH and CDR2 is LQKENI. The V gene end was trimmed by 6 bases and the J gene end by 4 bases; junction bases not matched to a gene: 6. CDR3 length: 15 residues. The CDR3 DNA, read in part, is TGTGCCAGCTCCCCCAGGGGACAGGGTAATGAAAAA. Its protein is CASSPRGQGNEK. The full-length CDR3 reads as CASSPRGQGNEKLFF.

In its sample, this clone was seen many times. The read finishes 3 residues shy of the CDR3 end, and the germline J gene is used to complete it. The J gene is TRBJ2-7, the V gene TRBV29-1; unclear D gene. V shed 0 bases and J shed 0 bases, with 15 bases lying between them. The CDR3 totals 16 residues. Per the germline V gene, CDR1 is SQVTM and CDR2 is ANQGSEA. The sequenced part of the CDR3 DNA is TGCAGCGTTGAAGAAGGTGGGCTCAGGAGCTCCTACGAG. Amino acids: CSVEEGGLRSSYE. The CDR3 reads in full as CSVEEGGLRSSYEQYF.

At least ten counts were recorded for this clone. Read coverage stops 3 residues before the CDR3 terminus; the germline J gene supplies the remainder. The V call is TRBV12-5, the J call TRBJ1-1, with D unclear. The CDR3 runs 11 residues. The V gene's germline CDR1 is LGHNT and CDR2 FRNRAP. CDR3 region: CASGLYGEAFF. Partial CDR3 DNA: TGTGCTAGTGGTTTGTACGGGGAG.

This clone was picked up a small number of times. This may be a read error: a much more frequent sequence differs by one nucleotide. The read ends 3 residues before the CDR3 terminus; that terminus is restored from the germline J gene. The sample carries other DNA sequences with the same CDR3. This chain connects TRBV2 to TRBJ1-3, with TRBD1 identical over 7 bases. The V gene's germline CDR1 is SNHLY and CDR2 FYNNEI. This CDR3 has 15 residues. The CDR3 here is CASSDQGVSGNTIYF. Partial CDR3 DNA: TGTGCCAGCAGTGATCAGGGGGTCTCTGGAAACACT. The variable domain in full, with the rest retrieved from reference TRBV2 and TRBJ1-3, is EPEVTQTPSHQVTQMGQEVILRCVPISNHLYFYWYRQILGQKVEFLVSFYNNEISEKSEIFDDQFSVERPDGSNFTLKIRSTKLEDSAMYFCASSDQGVSGNTIYFGEGSWLTVV.

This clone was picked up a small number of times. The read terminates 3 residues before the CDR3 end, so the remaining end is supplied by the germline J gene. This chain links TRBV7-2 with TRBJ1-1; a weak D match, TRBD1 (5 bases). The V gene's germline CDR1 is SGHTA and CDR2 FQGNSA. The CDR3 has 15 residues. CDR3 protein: CASSLVLDKVYGAFF. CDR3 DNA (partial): TGTGCCAGCAGCTTAGTTTTGGACAAAGTCTATGGC.

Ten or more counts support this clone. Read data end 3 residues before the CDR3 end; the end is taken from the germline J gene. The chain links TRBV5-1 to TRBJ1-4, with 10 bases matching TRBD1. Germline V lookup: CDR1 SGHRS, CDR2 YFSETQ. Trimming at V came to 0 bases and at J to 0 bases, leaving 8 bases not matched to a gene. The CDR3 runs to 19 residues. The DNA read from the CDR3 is TGCGCCAGCAGCTTGGTGGCGGGGACAGGGGTACCAACTAATGAAAAA. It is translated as CASSLVAGTGVPTNEK. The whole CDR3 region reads CASSLVAGTGVPTNEKLFF.

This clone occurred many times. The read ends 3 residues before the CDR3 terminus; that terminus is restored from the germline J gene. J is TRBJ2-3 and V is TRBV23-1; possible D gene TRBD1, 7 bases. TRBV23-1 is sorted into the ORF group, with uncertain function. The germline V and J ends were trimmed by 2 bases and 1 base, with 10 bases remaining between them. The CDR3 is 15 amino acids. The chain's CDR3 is CASSQQGEGTDTQYF. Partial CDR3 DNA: TGCGCCAGCAGTCAACAGGGGGAGGGCACAGATACG.

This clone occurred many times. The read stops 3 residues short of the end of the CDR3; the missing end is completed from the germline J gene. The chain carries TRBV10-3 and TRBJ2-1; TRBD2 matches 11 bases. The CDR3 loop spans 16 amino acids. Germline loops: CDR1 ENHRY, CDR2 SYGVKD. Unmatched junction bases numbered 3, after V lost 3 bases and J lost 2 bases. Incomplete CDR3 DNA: TGTGCCATCAGTGATAGCGGGGGGGCCCCCTACAATGAG. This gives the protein CAISDSGGAPYNE. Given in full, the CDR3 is CAISDSGGAPYNEQFF.

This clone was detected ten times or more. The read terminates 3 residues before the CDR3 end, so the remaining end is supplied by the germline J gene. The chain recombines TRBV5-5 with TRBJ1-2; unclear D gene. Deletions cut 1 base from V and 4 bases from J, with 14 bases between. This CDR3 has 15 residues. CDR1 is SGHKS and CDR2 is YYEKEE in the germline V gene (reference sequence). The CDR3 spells CASSLWAQDSYGYTF. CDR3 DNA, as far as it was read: TGTGCCAGCAGCTTGTGGGCCCAGGATTCCTATGGC.

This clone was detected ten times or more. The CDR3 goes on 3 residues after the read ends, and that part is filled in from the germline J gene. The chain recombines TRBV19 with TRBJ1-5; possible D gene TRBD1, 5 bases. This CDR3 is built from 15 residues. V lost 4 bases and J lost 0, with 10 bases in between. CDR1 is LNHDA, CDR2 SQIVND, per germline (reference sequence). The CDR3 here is CASSTLTDSNQPQHF. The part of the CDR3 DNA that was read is TGTGCCAGTAGTACCCTGACAGATAGCAATCAGCCC.

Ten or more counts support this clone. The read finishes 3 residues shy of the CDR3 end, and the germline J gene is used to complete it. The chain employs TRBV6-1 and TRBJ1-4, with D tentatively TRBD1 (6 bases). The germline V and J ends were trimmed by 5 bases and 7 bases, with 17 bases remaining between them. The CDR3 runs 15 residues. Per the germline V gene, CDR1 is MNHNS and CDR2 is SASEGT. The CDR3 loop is CASSKGVGGAEKLFF. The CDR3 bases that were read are TGTGCCAGCAGTAAAGGGGTGGGGGGGGCTGAAAAA.

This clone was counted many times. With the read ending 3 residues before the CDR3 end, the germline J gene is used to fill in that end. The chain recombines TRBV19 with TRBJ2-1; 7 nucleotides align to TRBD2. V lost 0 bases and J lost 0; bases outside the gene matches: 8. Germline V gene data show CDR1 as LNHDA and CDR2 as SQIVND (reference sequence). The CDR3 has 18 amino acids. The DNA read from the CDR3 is TGTGCCAGTAGTATAGATGGGGCGGGGGTCAACTCCTACAATGAG. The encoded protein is CASSIDGAGVNSYNE. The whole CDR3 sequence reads CASSIDGAGVNSYNEQFF.

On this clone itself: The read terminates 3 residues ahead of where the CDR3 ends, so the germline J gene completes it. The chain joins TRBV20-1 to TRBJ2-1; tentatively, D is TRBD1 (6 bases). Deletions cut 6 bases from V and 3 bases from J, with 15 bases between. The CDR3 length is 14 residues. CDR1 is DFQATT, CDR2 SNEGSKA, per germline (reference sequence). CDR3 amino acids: CSADPGQRYNEQFF. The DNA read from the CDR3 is TGCAGTGCGGACCCGGGACAACGCTACAATGAG.

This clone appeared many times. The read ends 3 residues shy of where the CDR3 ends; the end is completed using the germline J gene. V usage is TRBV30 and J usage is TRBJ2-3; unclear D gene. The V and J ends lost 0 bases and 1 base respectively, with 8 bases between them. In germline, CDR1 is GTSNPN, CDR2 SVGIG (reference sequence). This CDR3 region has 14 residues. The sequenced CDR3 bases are TGTGCCTGGAGTGTGAAGGGCGGCACAGATACG. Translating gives CAWSVKGGTDT. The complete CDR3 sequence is CAWSVKGGTDTQYF. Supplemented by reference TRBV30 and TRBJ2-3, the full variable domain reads SQTIHQWPATLVQPVGSPLSLECTVEGTSNPNLYWYRQAAGRGLQLLFYSVGIGQISSEVPQNLSASRPQDRQFILSSKKLLLSDSGFYLCAWSVKGGTDTQYFGPGTRLTVL.